This paragraph covers one T cell receptor beta chain sequence. The data were taken from a study of blood T cell repertoires in COVID-19. Study as a whole: Specimens from acute and convalescent COVID-19 originated in the United States, Italy and Spain. Nucleic acid was either cDNA or gDNA, and it came from T cells, B-cell-depleted T cells, or PBMCs.

V was clipped by 3 bases and J by 2 bases, with 17 bases between them. This CDR3 is built from 17 residues. The germline gives CDR1 SGHTA, CDR2 FQGNSA. How the authors handled the data: Reference gene primer amplification gave nucleated cell count estimates. The method was immunoSEQ multiplex PCR; TCRdb's version includes in-frame clones alone and lacks a portion of them. V, J and clone size are taken as reported in that table, and D and trimming were inferred from the DNA itself. Altogether 95,000 to 110,000 clones are present, just under 85% being singletons, with the ten largest covering approximately 3.6%.

The chain couples TRBV7-2 to TRBJ1-5, with D possibly matching TRBD1 (5 bases). The sequenced material came from peripheral blood. This receptor was taken from a woman aged 80 or over with active or convalescent COVID-19. The CDR3 protein is CASSLGPKGSGNQPQHF. In nucleotides, the CDR3 is TGTGCCAGCAGCTTGGGGCCCAAGGGCAGTGGCAATCAGCCCCAGCATTTT.